What follows are 28 T cell receptor beta chains derived from one specimen sequenced in a study of cytomegalovirus exposure and HLA in healthy donors (dated by TCRdb to 2016 to 2017). The library came from the immunoSEQ multiplex PCR assay. For the multiplex PCR, a mixture combining 60 forward primers for TCR Vbeta segments and 13 reverse primers for TCR Jbeta segments was used. In TCRdb, the immuneACCESS table is reduced to in-frame sequences with V and J assigned. These tables do not hold every clone; where another copy was compared, an unresolved V gene accounts for under half, and the others remain unexplained. This sample lists under 200,000 clones; 82% were detected once. The ten largest make up approximately 1.5% of the sample. The sample taken for sequencing was PBMCs. The receptors were gathered from a girl aged 5 to 17 in good health and CMV-seropositive.

As regards this clone: The CDR3 ends on some other residue instead of the conserved phenylalanine or tryptophan, so this is likely a read error. The rearrangement joins TRBV6-6 to TRBJ1-1; TRBD1 aligns across 7 bases. The CDR3 totals 13 residues. The V segment lost 0 bases and the J segment 9 bases; nucleotides outside the gene matches: 4. The germline V gene has CDR1 MNHNY and CDR2 SVGAGI (reference sequence). The chain's CDR3 is CASSYSSTGKAFL. The CDR3 DNA follows: TGTGCCAGCAGTTACTCTTCGACAGGGAAAGCTTTCCTT.

The rearrangement uses TRBV6-5 and TRBJ1-5; unclear D gene. V was cut by 2 bases and J by 7 bases, with 15 bases left in between. Germline-derived CDR1 and CDR2 are MNHEY and SVGAGI. This CDR3 is built from 15 residues. The chain's CDR3 is CASSYGGGVGQPQHF. In DNA form, the CDR3 reads TGTGCCAGCAGTTACGGTGGCGGGGTTGGCCAGCCCCAGCATTTT.

The genes are TRBV10-3 and TRBJ1-2; D is possibly TRBD1 (6 bases). Trimming took 0 bases from V and 2 from J, leaving 7 bases between them. Germline V gene sequence: CDR1 ENHRY, CDR2 SYGVKD. The CDR3 has 14 residues. The CDR3 DNA is TGTGCCATCAGTGAGTCGGGACACAACTATGGCTACACCTTC. Its protein is CAISESGHNYGYTF.

The chain links TRBV9 to TRBJ2-7, with 10 bases that match TRBD1. There are 17 residues in the CDR3. In germline, CDR1 is SGDLS, CDR2 YYNGEE. V lost 3 bases, J lost 5 bases, and 14 bases stayed unmatched. For the CDR3, the DNA is TGTGCCAGCAGCGCCCTGGACGGGACAGGGGTACCCCACGAGCAGTACTTC. Protein product: CASSALDGTGVPHEQYF.

The chain is built from TRBV7-2 and TRBJ2-3, with 9 bases identical to TRBD1. The germline V gene has CDR1 SGHTA and CDR2 FQGNSA. Unmatched junction bases numbered 7, after V lost 5 bases and J lost 1 base. The CDR3 extends over 16 amino acids. The CDR3 nucleotides read TGTGCCAGCAGCCCCGGGACAGGGTGGGGCACAGATACGCAGTATTTT. It encodes CASSPGTGWGTDTQYF.

This chain uses TRBV27 with TRBJ2-7, with 12 bases matching TRBD2. The junction had 0 bases not matched to a gene; V was cut back by 3 bases and J by 6 bases. Germline CDR1 and CDR2: MNHEY and SMNVEV (reference sequence). The CDR3 runs 13 residues. CDR3 in DNA: TGTGCCAGCAGTTTGGGACTAGCGGGCGAGCAGTACTTC. Protein sequence: CASSLGLAGEQYF.

The rearrangement uses TRBV10-1 and TRBJ1-1; D is ambiguous. The CDR3 contains 14 residues. CDR1 and CDR2 (germline): WNHNN, SYGVQD (reference sequence). V shed 2 bases and J shed 6 bases, with 13 bases lying between them. Here the CDR3 reads CASSEKIIAAEAFF. In nucleotides, the CDR3 is TGCGCCAGCAGTGAGAAAATTATCGCGGCTGAAGCTTTCTTT.

The J gene is TRBJ2-3, the V gene TRBV11-2, with D possibly TRBD1 on 5 matching bases. This CDR3 has 15 residues. Germline V gene lookup returns CDR1 SGHAT and CDR2 FQNNGV. V lost 2 bases to trimming and J lost 4 bases, with 13 bases between them. CDR3 protein: CASSLKGLGADTQYF. The CDR3 DNA sequence: TGTGCCAGCAGCTTAAAGGGGCTAGGCGCAGATACGCAGTATTTT.

V is TRBV7-2 and J is TRBJ2-5; D may be TRBD1 (6 bases). V was pared by 5 bases and J by 4 bases, with 17 bases between. Germline CDR1 is SGHTA and CDR2 is FQGNSA. The CDR3 spans 15 residues. This CDR3 reads CASSPHVGQPETQYF. The CDR3 DNA reads as TGTGCCAGCAGCCCTCATGTCGGACAGCCAGAGACCCAGTACTTC.

This clone was detected once. V usage is TRBV28 and J usage is TRBJ2-5; TRBD1 is a possible D gene (5 bases). The V end was cut by 2 bases, the J end by 5 bases, with 12 bases between. The CDR3 is 14 amino acids. Germline CDR1 and CDR2: MDHEN and SYDVKM. The DNA for the CDR3 is TGTGCCAGCAGTTTAATCGGGCAGGGTGAGACCCAGTACTTC. Its translation: CASSLIGQGETQYF.

The chain uses TRBV9 and TRBJ2-2; possible D gene TRBD1, 6 bases. The CDR3 length is 17 residues. Germline CDR1 and CDR2: SGDLS and YYNGEE. V shed 2 bases and J shed 6 bases, with 20 bases lying between them. CDR3 DNA sequence: TGTGCCAGCAGCGTCCCCTCGGACAGTCTCGGAGCCGGGGAGCTGTTTTTT. Its translation: CASSVPSDSLGAGELFF.

This clone showed up just a few times. The chain employs TRBV2 and TRBJ2-1; the D gene is possibly TRBD2 (6 bases). Looked up from germline, CDR1 is SNHLY and CDR2 is FYNNEI. With 0 bases removed from V and 7 bases from J, the gap between germline ends came to 10 bases. The CDR3 totals 14 residues. The CDR3 region has the DNA TGTGCCAGCAGTGAAGCGCTTCGGGGGAATGAGCAGTTCTTC. Its protein is CASSEALRGNEQFF.

This sequence joins TRBV18 and TRBJ2-3; D is unclear. This CDR3 contains 14 residues. The ends were cut back, 3 bases at V and 0 bases at J, with 7 bases in the middle. Germline CDR1 and CDR2: KGHSH and LQKENI. Written as DNA, the CDR3 is TGTGCCAGCTCACCGCTACCAAGCACAGATACGCAGTATTTT. Amino acids: CASSPLPSTDTQYF. The entire variable domain, with the rest obtained from reference TRBV18 and TRBJ2-3, is as follows: NAGVMQNPRHLVRRRGQEARLRCSPMKGHSHVYWYRQLPEEGLKFMVYLQKENIIDESGMPKERFSAEFPKEGPSILRIQQVVRGDSAAYFCASSPLPSTDTQYFGPGTRLTVL.

This chain joins TRBV6-1 and TRBJ1-2; the match to TRBD1 covers 11 bases. V lost 4 bases to trimming and J lost 6 bases; unmatched junction nucleotides: 7. The germline V gene has CDR1 MNHNS and CDR2 SASEGT. This CDR3 contains 15 residues. The CDR3 region has the DNA TGTGCCAGCAGTGCGCCGGGACAGGGGGTCGATGGCTACACCTTC. This gives the protein CASSAPGQGVDGYTF.

The chain recombines TRBV27 with TRBJ2-7; D perhaps matches TRBD2 (7 bases). CDR3 length: 13 amino acids. Per germline, CDR1 MNHEY and CDR2 SMNVEV (reference sequence). V lost 3 bases, J lost 7 bases, and 13 bases lay in between. The chain's CDR3 is CASSFGGAKEQYF. Written as DNA, the CDR3 is TGTGCCAGCAGTTTTGGGGGGGCGAAGGAGCAGTACTTC.

V gene TRBV7-8 combines with J gene TRBJ2-5; 7 positions match TRBD1. V dropped 5 bases and J dropped 3; count of bases not matched to a gene: 3. The CDR3 has 13 amino acids. The V gene's germline CDR1 is SGHVS and CDR2 FQNEAQ. Written as DNA, the CDR3 is TGTGCCAGCAGCCCTACAGGGGAAGAGACCCAGTACTTC. Its translation: CASSPTGEETQYF.

The chain carries TRBV5-1 and TRBJ2-3; TRBD2 might be the D (6 bases). Germline V gives CDR1 SGHRS, CDR2 YFSETQ. V lost 4 bases and J lost 4, with 25 bases in between. This CDR3 spans 18 amino acids. The CDR3 spells CASSLMLVARGFADTQYF. CDR3 nucleotide sequence: TGCGCCAGCAGCCTGATGTTGGTAGCTCGGGGGTTCGCAGATACGCAGTATTTT.

The chain carries TRBV9 and TRBJ2-1; D gene uncertain. V was pared by 0 bases and J by 8 bases, with 6 bases between. CDR3 length: 12 amino acids. Germline V gives CDR1 SGDLS, CDR2 YYNGEE. The CDR3 nucleotides read TGTGCCAGCAGCGTAGGTTTCGATGAGCAGTTCTTC. Residues: CASSVGFDEQFF.

DNA for the CDR3: TGCGCCAGCAGCCGGAGCGGGGGGGCCGGCACTGAAGCTTTCTTT. Its translation is CASSRSGGAGTEAFF. The genes are TRBV4-3 and TRBJ1-1; possibly TRBD1 for D (6 bases). V gave up 4 bases and J gave up 4 bases, with 16 bases separating them. The CDR3 has 15 amino acids. Germline CDR1 is LGHNA and CDR2 is YSLEER.

This sequence joins TRBV28 and TRBJ1-2; tentative D call: TRBD1 (5 bases). CDR1 and CDR2 (germline): MDHEN, SYDVKM. This CDR3 has 12 residues. Trimming took 6 bases from V and 4 from J, leaving 9 bases between them. The CDR3: CASSVRAYGYTF. The CDR3 DNA follows: TGTGCCAGCAGCGTCAGGGCCTATGGCTACACCTTC.

The chain recombines TRBV9 with TRBJ1-1; TRBD1 matches at 8 bases. This CDR3 contains 14 residues. Germline V CDR1 and CDR2: SGDLS, YYNGEE. Trimming took 3 bases from V and 6 from J; bases not matched to a gene: 7. The CDR3 loop is CASSAQDRAAEAFF. Here the CDR3 DNA reads TGTGCCAGCAGCGCCCAGGACAGGGCGGCTGAAGCTTTCTTT.

V gene TRBV19 combines with J gene TRBJ2-7, with 7 nucleotides matching TRBD1. Germline V lookup: CDR1 LNHDA, CDR2 SQIVND (reference sequence). The CDR3 has 14 amino acids. The V and J ends lost 5 bases and 2 bases, in that order; junction bases with no gene match: 6. The CDR3 DNA sequence: TGTGCCAGTAGTGACCGGGACAGAACCTACGAGCAGTACTTC. It encodes CASSDRDRTYEQYF.

This clone was detected only once. J is TRBJ2-7 and V is TRBV6-6; TRBD2 matches 13 bases. Germline V gene lookup returns CDR1 MNHNY and CDR2 SVGAGI (reference sequence). The J segment lost 3 bases and the V segment lost 5 bases, leaving 4 bases of the junction unmatched. This CDR3 region has 15 residues. CDR3: CASSEGLAGFYEQYF. CDR3 bases: TGTGCCAGCAGTGAGGGACTAGCGGGATTCTACGAGCAGTACTTC.

The chain joins TRBV7-2 to TRBJ2-5, with TRBD2 as a possible D gene (7 bases). Germline-derived CDR1 and CDR2 are SGHTA and FQGNSA. The length of the CDR3 is 15 residues. V was cut by 5 bases and J by 2 bases, with 15 bases left in between. CDR3 coding DNA: TGTGCCAGCAGCCGAACCAGGGGAGGGCAAGAGACCCAGTACTTC. Protein product: CASSRTRGGQETQYF.

This rearrangement joins TRBV28 to TRBJ2-1; 11 nucleotides match TRBD2. The CDR3 spans 19 residues. Germline V gene lookup returns CDR1 MDHEN and CDR2 SYDVKM. V lost 4 bases, J lost 6 bases, and 17 bases stayed unmatched. This chain's CDR3 is CASSSGRIAGGIWGNEQFF. In nucleotides, the CDR3 is TGTGCCAGCAGTTCCGGAAGAATAGCGGGAGGGATCTGGGGCAATGAGCAGTTCTTC.

The chain employs TRBV27 and TRBJ1-2, with 7 positions matching TRBD1. Germline V gives CDR1 MNHEY, CDR2 SMNVEV (reference sequence). Germline trimming cut 6 bases from V and 2 bases from J; bases unmatched to any gene: 18. This CDR3 region has 18 residues. CDR3 region: CASRQTGQRSYRNYGYTF. The CDR3 DNA follows: TGTGCCAGCAGGCAAACGGGACAGCGTTCGTACAGAAACTATGGCTACACCTTC.

This chain connects TRBV4-3 to TRBJ1-2; D gene unclear. CDR3 length: 13 residues. Germline V gene data show CDR1 as LGHNA and CDR2 as YSLEER. V lost 4 bases and J 3 bases, leaving 9 bases between the germline ends. The CDR3 loop reads CASSPQADYGYTF. CDR3 DNA: TGCGCCAGCAGCCCCCAGGCCGACTATGGCTACACCTTC.

V is TRBV6-5 and J is TRBJ1-1; the D is unclear. CDR3 length: 13 residues. V was cut by 6 bases and J by 7 bases, with 15 bases left in between. The germline V gene encodes CDR1 MNHEY and CDR2 SVGAGI. In DNA form, the CDR3 reads TGTGCCAGCAGACGCCCAGCAGGTAATGAAGCTTTCTTT. It codes for CASRRPAGNEAFF.